The present TCR beta chain was sequenced within a study of cytomegalovirus exposure and HLA in healthy donors (dated by TCRdb to 2016 to 2017). Some background on the complete study: According to an earlier analysis of 587 of the donors, about 179 million T cells yielded 100 million or so unique TCR beta sequences and roughly 280 Gb of sequence data. High-throughput TCR immunosequencing, statistical association of individual TCRs with disease status, and machine learning were combined to predict cytomegalovirus infection status. Every discovery cohort repertoire had been produced on one sequencing platform. A later genetic analysis took genome-wide SNP genotypes for about 55% of the 666 donors and used that subset as a discovery cohort. Across approximately 400 genotyped donors of the cohort, an average of approximately 240,000 unique TCR beta nucleotide sequences per donor were sequenced, and 15% to 20% of those sequences were non-productive. An early release covering about 600 HLA-typed donors comprised about 290 gigabases of sequencing data and tens of millions of unique TCR sequences. Both class I and class II loci were covered by HLA typing, at four-digit resolution. The study aimed to test whether signatures of past pathogen exposure could be identified by cataloging public T cell receptors. The study used immunosequencing to profile the T cell repertoires of more than 650 subjects and linked those repertoires to cytomegalovirus serostatus. A later analysis re-analyzed previously published TCR beta repertoires from 650 to 800 donors and added high-resolution HLA genotyping to study TCR occurrence patterns. Rather than using new phenotypic data, the later analysis identified candidate immune exposures from TCR beta sequences and from how often those sequences occurred across donors. To decide whether each TCR beta V gene segment behaved as functional or pseudogenic, an earlier analysis of several hundred of the donors relied on high-throughput TCR beta sequencing. The number of typed donors differed by locus: 629-630 for A, B, C, DRB1 and DQB1; some 500 for DQA1; around 610 for DPA1; and some 450 for DPB1. In addition to the first cohort of 666 subjects, a separate validation cohort of approximately 120 different subjects was used. Donor age, sex, ethnicity and CMV serostatus were compiled together with the repertoire data. Among the 398 genotyped donors, approximately 82% belonged to the genetic ancestry cluster associated with self-reported Caucasian donors. Because of strong linkage in the cohort, five DR-DQ haplotypes were treated as single units for association and clustering. Study-wide conclusions, independent of this receptor: The authors suggested that the approach could potentially be generalized to other disease states and immunological phenotypes. In a later analysis, most CMV-associated TCR beta chains were found to appear HLA-restricted, with HLA associations seemingly driven largely by CMV exposure. Sequencing depth was assumed to be roughly uniform across donors in the presence/absence analyses, though that assumption may not hold. For the cohort, immune exposure information was limited to CMV serostatus. A group of highly shared sequence variants was considered likely to be a technical artifact of the sequencing pipeline. Several of the top co-occurrence clusters appeared to be linked to parvovirus B19, influenza, CMV and Epstein-Barr virus, according to a later analysis. Because HLA typing was unavailable for some donors at each locus, only the typed subset was used in association tests. In a later genetic analysis, a missense DCLRE1C variant was associated with V-gene and J-gene trimming of TCR beta chains, and the association was replicated in an independent cohort. When HLA alleles, especially DR and DQ, strongly co-occurred, TCR associations were difficult to assign to individual alleles. Only TCR beta chains were sequenced in this cohort, and the absence of alpha or paired-chain data limited detectable features. Some IMGT-functional V segments, including TRBV6-2 and TRBV6-3, could not be told apart with the 87-base-pair reads, so those segments were excluded. In a later genetic analysis, fewer N-insertions in productive TCRs were reported among donors in an Asian-associated ancestry cluster than the roughly 700-donor mean. The classifier was reported to diagnose cytomegalovirus status with high specificity and sensitivity in both the original and validation cohorts. The study listed 164 TCR beta chains as associated with cytomegalovirus. In an earlier analysis of some 500 of the donors, most TCR beta V segments were observed in productive rearrangements about 87% or about 30% of the time, broadly matching IMGT annotations. Most TCR sequences were seen in very few donors, while some public TCRs were found in many individuals. In a later analysis, 15,000 to 20,000 TCR beta sequences were associated with specific HLA alleles at a false discovery rate of 0.05. Correlated functional status among segregating V segments might be attributable to linkage disequilibrium, but an unknown experimental factor could not be ruled out. In a later analysis, HLA-associated TCR beta chains were found to be more clonally expanded and to have lower generation probabilities than equally common non-associated chains. A further reported finding was that TCR beta sequences accurately predicted the HLA-A and HLA-B alleles for most subjects in the first cohort. In a later analysis, the rate of TCR association differed among HLA loci, with DRB1 alleles having the most associated TCRs and HLA-C alleles having the fewest. A few of the identified cytomegalovirus-associated TCR beta chains were confirmed in vitro to be specific for cytomegalovirus antigens. Because counts were too low, roughly 18 rarely observed V segments, including chromosome 9 orphons, were left out of the earlier analysis of approximately 500 of the donors.

Remarks on this clone: Its specific antigen is unknown. It has no much larger one-base neighbor in the sample; base qualities were not kept.

CDR1 and CDR2, per the germline V gene, are MDHEN and SYDVKM. Trimming at the junction amounts to 5 bases on V and 4 bases on J, and the germline ends lie 14 bases apart. From the cysteine through the phenylalanine, the CDR3 covers 14 amino acids. Only CDR3 DNA remains: 42 bases, in frame from the first base. The cohort comprised 710 or so healthy bone marrow donors. All cohort members were sampled while nominally healthy, although unrecorded immune exposures were likely present. The donor tested CMV seropositive, placing the donor among the 289 seropositive members of the cohort. Each donor provided a peripheral blood sample, and peripheral blood mononuclear cells were used for TCR beta sequencing. Genomic DNA extraction from the blood cell samples was performed with the Qiagen DNeasy Blood Extraction Kit. The protocol used for the library was the immunoSEQ multiplex PCR assay. For the multiplex PCR, a mixture combining 60 forward primers for TCR Vbeta segments and 13 reverse primers for TCR Jbeta segments was used. Amplification of the CDR3 region of rearranged TCR beta genes was performed with a multiplex PCR assay on genomic DNA. The Illumina HiSeq System was used to sequence the amplified TCR beta libraries as 87-base-pair reads. The published analysis was carried out like this. In a later analysis, approximately 74 million unique TCR beta chains were counted across the approximately 620 repertoires, and around 10 million of these chains were shared by at least two donors. To remove PCR and sequencing errors, raw reads were error-corrected and collapsed into unique sequences using a nearest-neighbor algorithm that merged closely related sequences. V, D and J gene segments were assigned by aligning CDR3 sequences to IMGT reference sequences. For a sequence to be retained, a match of at least six nucleotides to both a V gene segment and a J gene segment was required. Rearrangements were called productive when the CDR3 lacked stop codons and stayed in frame with V and J; all others were non-productive. CDR3 was defined by IMGT convention, running from the second conserved V-encoded cysteine to the conserved J-encoded phenylalanine. The earlier analysis of 587 of the donors excluded sequences that lacked an unambiguous match to a single V gene segment. In an earlier analysis of 587 of the donors, V segments were called functional above 56.7% productive rearrangements and were called segregating when the between-donor standard deviation exceeded 5%. A statistical classification framework was built for diagnosing cytomegalovirus status from the catalog of TCR beta chain sequences. V and J gene assignment, in a later analysis, came from comparing TCR nucleotide sequences with IMGT/GENE-DB human TR gene sequences. The TCRdist pipeline was used in a later analysis to assign CDR3 sequences and most-parsimonious VDJ recombination scenarios. In a later analysis, every TCR beta chain was defined by the combination of its CDR3 amino acid sequence and its V-gene family, and reads without a unique V-gene family were dropped. In a later analysis, 450 to 600 highly shared, low-generation-probability nucleotide sequences were removed to address suspected cross-contamination and a sequencing artifact. A later analysis calculated a clonal expansion index for each public chain from normalized within-repertoire ranks of inferred template counts. In a later analysis, generation probabilities were computed using a VDJ recombination model fitted to out-of-frame rearrangements, and the results were checked against IGoR. In a later analysis, hypergeometric tests were used to score TCR-TCR, TCR-HLA and TCR-CMV co-occurrence, with a repertoire-size bias correction applied to TCR pairs. To estimate false discovery rates, a later analysis permuted the HLA or CMV assignments 20 times. In a later analysis, co-occurring TCRs were grouped using DBSCAN, and TCRdist sequence similarity was added for clustering within HLA-allele-positive subsets. Repertoires with fewer than 30,000 or more than 120,000 public chains, plus five repertoires with anomalous nucleotide sharing, were excluded from co-occurrence clustering. TCRdb provides this immuneACCESS table in a form limited to in-frame rearrangements. Some clones are lacking; in checked studies, under half of them reflect an unresolved V gene, and why the rest are absent is not known. V and J calls and clone size are copied from that table; D and trimming were computed from the DNA. This sample comprises 170,000 or so clones, over 65% of them detected only once. Jointly, the top ten make up approximately 1.5% of the sample.

The V gene is TRBV28 and the J gene is TRBJ1-2, and perhaps TRBD1 as D gene, on 6 matching bases. The sample comprised PBMCs. The source of this sequence is a woman in her 30s in good health and CMV-seropositive. DNA sequence: TGTGCCAGCAGTCCCCAACAGGGTTTCTATGGCTACACCTTC. It translates to CASSPQQGFYGYTF.